The 16 T cell receptor beta chains in this list originate from one sample, sequenced in a study of blood T cell repertoires in COVID-19. Measured with immunoSEQ multiplex PCR; TCRdb has only the in-frame clones, and not every one. The sample consists of around 300,000 clones, approximately 90% of them appearing once. The sample consisted of peripheral blood. The receptor set was obtained from a woman aged 45-65 years with COVID-19, enrolled during active disease.

This chain links TRBV30 with TRBJ2-2, with a tentative D call TRBD2 (5 bases). The V gene's germline CDR1 is GTSNPN and CDR2 SVGIG (reference sequence). The germline V and J ends were trimmed by 0 bases and 6 bases, with 14 bases remaining between them. This CDR3 has 15 amino acids. CDR3 nucleotides: TGTGCCTGGAGTGTAGGGCTAGTGAGGGCCGGGGAGCTGTTTTTT. Amino acid sequence: CAWSVGLVRAGELFF.

This clone was counted between two and nine times. This chain joins TRBV7-9 and TRBJ1-2; possible D gene TRBD1, 6 bases. The germline gives CDR1 SEHNR, CDR2 FQNEAQ (reference sequence). This CDR3 has 15 amino acids. V lost 0 bases and J lost 14, with 22 bases in between. CDR3 region: CASSLASSGQPSVTF. For the CDR3, the DNA is TGTGCCAGCAGCTTAGCTAGTTCCGGACAGCCGTCTGTGACCTTC.

This clone appeared a single time. The chain couples TRBV5-1 to TRBJ2-3; 7 nucleotides line up with TRBD2. Looked up from germline, CDR1 is SGHRS and CDR2 is YFSETQ. CDR3 size: 14 residues. Trimming at V came to 0 bases and at J to 5 bases, leaving 3 bases not matched to a gene. CDR3 DNA sequence: TGCGCCAGCAGCTTGGGGGACTACCTAGATACGCAGTATTTT. It specifies CASSLGDYLDTQYF.

The chain employs TRBV30 and TRBJ1-2; possibly TRBD1 for D (6 bases). This CDR3 has 14 residues. The germline V gene encodes CDR1 GTSNPN and CDR2 SVGIG (reference sequence). Trimming removed 1 base at V and 6 bases at J, with 15 bases between. This CDR3 reads CAWSGTARWDGYTF. CDR3 DNA sequence: TGTGCCTGGAGTGGGACAGCCCGGTGGGATGGCTACACCTTC. The full variable domain, in which reference TRBV30 and TRBJ1-2 provide the parts outside the CDR3, is SQTIHQWPATLVQPVGSPLSLECTVEGTSNPNLYWYRQAAGRGLQLLFYSVGIGQISSEVPQNLSASRPQDRQFILSSKKLLLSDSGFYLCAWSGTARWDGYTFGSGTRLTVV.

V usage is TRBV19 and J usage is TRBJ2-1; 10 nucleotides match TRBD2. This CDR3 is built from 17 residues. Germline assignment: CDR1 LNHDA and CDR2 SQIVND (reference sequence). V shed 1 base and J 0 bases; nucleotides not matched to a gene: 3. The CDR3 region has the DNA TGTGCCAGTAGTATAGGGCTAGCGGGAGTCTCCTACAATGAGCAGTTCTTC. Its translation: CASSIGLAGVSYNEQFF.

The J gene is TRBJ1-2, the V gene TRBV20-1, with D possibly being TRBD1 (5 bases). CDR3 size: 14 residues. CDR1 DFQATT and CDR2 SNEGSKA come from the germline V gene (reference sequence). Between the trimmed V and J ends, which lost 3 bases and 5 bases, there was a span of 16 bases. The CDR3 is CSASLPQGSYGYTF. The CDR3 DNA is TGCAGTGCTAGTTTACCCCAGGGATCTTATGGCTACACCTTC.

The rearrangement uses TRBV13 and TRBJ2-7; D not certain. The CDR3 spans 13 residues. Trimming removed 2 bases at V and 7 bases at J, with 12 bases between. CDR1 PRHDT and CDR2 FYEKMQ come from the germline V gene (reference sequence). The CDR3: CASSLLGIGEQYF. CDR3 DNA sequence: TGTGCCAGCAGCTTACTGGGCATTGGGGAGCAGTACTTC.

This chain connects TRBV12-5 to TRBJ1-1, with TRBD1 matching over 7 bases. CDR1 and CDR2 from the germline V gene are LGHNT and FRNRAP. The CDR3 runs 16 residues. J lost 0 bases, V lost 5 bases, and 9 bases had no gene match. CDR3 coding DNA: TGTGCTAGTGGTGAAAGACAGGGCCCGATGAACACTGAAGCTTTCTTT. As protein: CASGERQGPMNTEAFF.

J is TRBJ2-1 and V is TRBV11-3; 12 bases match TRBD2. J was trimmed by 15 bases and V by 5 bases; bases with no gene match: 11. This CDR3 comprises 14 residues. The germline gives CDR1 SGHNT, CDR2 YENEEA. The CDR3 loop is CASSPRTSGKLLFF. CDR3 nucleotides: TGTGCCAGCAGCCCCCGGACTAGCGGGAAACTTCTGTTCTTC.

This chain connects TRBV4-3 to TRBJ1-1, with a weak D call TRBD1 (5 bases). The CDR3 contains 16 residues. V lost 0 bases and J lost 0, with 11 bases in between. Germline loops: CDR1 LGHNA, CDR2 YSLEER. The CDR3 DNA follows: TGCGCCAGCAGCCAAGATCGGGGGGGAATGAACACTGAAGCTTTCTTT. Its protein product is CASSQDRGGMNTEAFF.

CDR3 protein: CASSFDWSGADQETQYF. The CDR3 nucleotides read TGTGCCAGCAGCTTCGATTGGAGTGGGGCTGATCAAGAGACCCAGTACTTC. J is TRBJ2-5 and V is TRBV7-9, with D possibly matching TRBD1 (5 bases). This CDR3 spans 17 amino acids. V gave up 3 bases and J gave up 2 bases, with 19 bases separating them. CDR1 is SEHNR and CDR2 is FQNEAQ in the germline V gene (reference sequence).

The count of this clone is one. This chain uses TRBV10-2 with TRBJ2-5; TRBD1 agrees at 8 bases. With 6 bases clipped from V and 5 bases from J, the junction kept 11 bases outside the gene matches. CDR1 and CDR2 from the germline V gene are WSHSY and SAAADI. The CDR3 runs to 15 residues. CDR3: CASRNTGGVKETQYF. CDR3 in DNA: TGCGCCAGCAGAAACACAGGGGGAGTTAAGGAGACCCAGTACTTC.

The chain couples TRBV6-5 to TRBJ1-1; 7 nucleotides align to TRBD1. The V gene end was trimmed by 3 bases and the J gene end by 1 base; junction bases not matched to a gene: 2. Germline CDR1 is MNHEY and CDR2 is SVGAGI. CDR3 length: 14 residues. The CDR3 spells CASSYGTENTEAFF. CDR3 sequence (DNA): TGTGCCAGCAGTTATGGGACAGAGAACACTGAAGCTTTCTTT.

The chain joins TRBV29-1 to TRBJ2-7, with D possibly being TRBD2 (6 bases). The CDR3 has 12 residues. The germline V gene has CDR1 SQVTM and CDR2 ANQGSEA. The V gene lost 7 bases and the J gene lost 5 bases, with 15 bases spanning the gap. The CDR3 spells CSAIWGVNEQYF. As DNA, the CDR3 is TGCAGCGCGATTTGGGGGGTAAACGAGCAGTACTTC.

This clone was detected only a few times. The chain joins TRBV5-8 to TRBJ2-6, with D maybe TRBD1 (6 bases). V was clipped by 0 bases and J by 1 base, with 8 bases between them. Germline CDR1 and CDR2: SGHTS and YDEGEE. The CDR3 covers 16 residues. CDR3 sequence (DNA): TGTGCCAGCAGCTTGGCCAGGGGATCTGGGGCCAACGTCCTGACTTTC. The encoded protein is CASSLARGSGANVLTF.

This chain joins TRBV5-1 and TRBJ2-5; maybe TRBD2 (7 bases). Germline CDR1 SGHRS, CDR2 YFSETQ. The V end lost 4 bases, the J end lost 1 base, and 11 bases lay between the germline ends. CDR3 length: 14 residues. CDR3 protein: CASSRGTTQETQYF. The DNA of the CDR3 is TGCGCCAGCAGCAGGGGGACTACCCAAGAGACCCAGTACTTC.